The 18 T cell receptor beta chains reported below all come from one sample, sequenced in a study of T cell responses to AZD1222 COVID-19 vaccine. Assay used: immunoSEQ multiplex PCR; TCRdb lists only in-frame clones, some missing. The sample contains over 110,000 clones, roughly 90% of which appear only once. Sequencing used peripheral blood, obtained on day 0 of AZD1222 vaccination. These receptors were collected from an adult in good health.

This clone is a singleton in its sample. The chain links TRBV6-5 to TRBJ1-2, with a possible D match to TRBD1 (5 bases). V gave up 0 bases and J gave up 4 bases, with 15 bases separating them. The V gene's germline CDR1 is MNHEY and CDR2 SVGAGI. The CDR3 extends over 16 amino acids. CDR3 nucleotides: TGTGCCAGCAGTTACTCAGGGGATTGGGGCTTCTATGGCTACACCTTC. Its translation is CASSYSGDWGFYGYTF.

This clone was recorded once. The V and J genes are TRBV30 and TRBJ1-2; D is possibly TRBD1 (6 bases). CDR1 GTSNPN and CDR2 SVGIG come from the germline V gene (reference sequence). This CDR3 has 17 residues. Between the trimmed V and J ends, which lost 5 bases and 8 bases, there was a span of 30 bases. The CDR3 spells CAWLSESSDGGRGGYTF. CDR3 nucleotide sequence: TGTGCCTGGTTGAGTGAATCCTCGGATGGGGGGCGGGGAGGCTACACCTTC.

The table lists this clone with many counts. The CDR3 reads CAIGLSQETQYF. The CDR3 coding sequence is TGTGCCATCGGACTTTCCCAAGAGACCCAGTACTTC. This chain joins TRBV10-3 and TRBJ2-5, with D tentatively TRBD2 (5 bases). Trimming cost V 8 bases and J 1 base, with 8 bases left between them. CDR1 and CDR2 from the germline V gene are ENHRY and SYGVKD. This CDR3 comprises 12 residues.

The chain is built from TRBV19 and TRBJ2-1; tentatively, D is TRBD1 or TRBD2 (6 bases each). The germline CDR1 and CDR2 sequences are LNHDA and SQIVND (reference sequence). This CDR3 has 15 residues. The germline V and J ends were trimmed by 1 base and 4 bases, with 11 bases remaining between them. The CDR3 sequence: CASSIVGGRYNEQFF. The CDR3 region has the DNA TGTGCCAGTAGTATAGTCGGGGGCAGATACAATGAGCAGTTCTTC.

The chain couples TRBV20-1 to TRBJ2-7; TRBD2 might be the D (6 bases). The ends were cut back, 6 bases at V and 1 base at J, with 7 bases in the middle. The CDR3 covers 11 residues. The germline gives CDR1 DFQATT, CDR2 SNEGSKA (reference sequence). This chain's CDR3 is CSAGTSYEQYF. The CDR3 nucleotides are TGCAGTGCCGGGACTTCCTACGAGCAGTACTTC.

The chain uses TRBV7-3 and TRBJ2-3, with D perhaps matching TRBD2 (6 bases). Germline CDR1 is SGHTA and CDR2 is FQGTGA. Trimming took 0 bases from V and 4 from J, leaving 11 bases between them. The length of the CDR3 is 15 residues. The CDR3 nucleotides are TGTGCCAGCAGCTTAACGGGGGGAGCCGCAGATACGCAGTATTTT. It codes for CASSLTGGAADTQYF.

This chain joins TRBV15 and TRBJ2-3, with D perhaps TRBD2 (6 bases). This CDR3 has 14 amino acids. Trimming removed 0 bases from V and 9 bases from J, with 13 bases in between. CDR1 LNHNV and CDR2 YYDKDF come from the germline V gene (reference sequence). In nucleotides, the CDR3 is TGTGCCACCAGCAGAGATCCGGGACGGGGGACGCAGTATTTT. It specifies CATSRDPGRGTQYF. Full variable domain (outside the CDR3, taken from reference TRBV15 and TRBJ2-3): DAMVIQNPRYQVTQFGKPVTLSCSQTLNHNVMYWYQQKSSQAPKLLFHYYDKDFNNEADTPDNFQSRRPNTSFCFLDIRSPGLGDTAMYLCATSRDPGRGTQYFGPGTRLTVL.

The rearrangement joins TRBV5-1 to TRBJ2-3; D remains ambiguous. Deletions cut 0 bases from V and 6 bases from J, with 11 bases between. The CDR3 length is 14 residues. Germline assignment: CDR1 SGHRS and CDR2 YFSETQ. CDR3 sequence: CASSLGSGSDTQYF. The CDR3 DNA sequence: TGCGCCAGCAGCTTGGGATCCGGTTCTGATACGCAGTATTTT.

The chain links TRBV4-3 to TRBJ1-6, with 8 nucleotides matching TRBD1. Germline V gene sequence: CDR1 LGHNA, CDR2 YSLEER. The CDR3 spans 13 residues. J was trimmed by 16 bases and V by 0 bases; bases with no gene match: 5. The CDR3 coding sequence is TGCGCCAGCAGCCAAGATGGGGACAGGCGACTCCACTTT. It encodes CASSQDGDRRLHF.

The chain links TRBV19 to TRBJ1-2, with 8 nucleotides matching TRBD1. CDR1 LNHDA and CDR2 SQIVND come from the germline V gene (reference sequence). This CDR3 has 15 residues. V shed 5 bases, J shed 7 bases, and the junction held 12 bases outside the gene matches. CDR3 DNA sequence: TGTGCCAGTAGTTCCCCGGTGGACAGGGCTCTTGGCTACACCTTC. It yields the protein CASSSPVDRALGYTF.

The rearrangement uses TRBV11-3 and TRBJ1-1, with 8 nucleotides matching TRBD1. The CDR3 contains 13 residues. Germline loops: CDR1 SGHNT, CDR2 YENEEA. Germline trimming cut 4 bases from V and 8 bases from J; bases unmatched to any gene: 6. CDR3 amino acids: CASSSYWTGEAFF. CDR3 coding DNA: TGTGCCAGCAGCTCGTACTGGACAGGGGAAGCTTTCTTT.

The genes are TRBV10-2 and TRBJ2-2; D not resolved. The CDR3 extends over 11 amino acids. CDR1 and CDR2 (germline): WSHSY, SAAADI. The germline V and J ends were trimmed by 6 bases and 6 bases, with 5 bases remaining between them. This chain's CDR3 is CASRFAGELFF. DNA for the CDR3: TGCGCCAGCAGGTTCGCCGGGGAGCTGTTTTTT.

This rearrangement joins TRBV5-1 to TRBJ1-1; a weak D match, TRBD1 (5 bases). The CDR3 totals 14 residues. Germline V lookup: CDR1 SGHRS, CDR2 YFSETQ. The V end was cut by 3 bases, the J end by 4 bases, with 13 bases between. The CDR3 DNA reads as TGCGCCAGCAGCTCCCATGGGGGAGCCACTGAAGCTTTCTTT. It yields the protein CASSSHGGATEAFF. Using reference TRBV5-1 and TRBJ1-1 for the parts outside the CDR3, the full variable domain is KAGVTQTPRYLIKTRGQQVTLSCSPISGHRSVSWYQQTPGQGLQFLFEYFSETQRNKGNFPGRFSGRQFSNSRSEMNVSTLELGDSALYLCASSSHGGATEAFFGQGTRLTVV.

This chain connects TRBV3-1 (or the pseudogene TRBV3-2) to TRBJ2-1; the D is unclear. This CDR3 comprises 11 residues. CDR1 is LGHDT, CDR2 YNNKEL, per germline (reference sequence). V was cut by 5 bases and J by 3 bases, with 2 bases left in between. CDR3 in amino acids: CASSDYNEQFF. The CDR3 region has the DNA TGTGCCAGCAGCGACTACAATGAGCAGTTCTTC.

The V and J genes are TRBV28 and TRBJ2-7; 10 nucleotides agree with TRBD2. Trimming at V came to 4 bases and at J to 5 bases, leaving 14 bases not matched to a gene. In germline, CDR1 is MDHEN, CDR2 SYDVKM. The length of the CDR3 is 17 residues. The CDR3 sequence is CASSSPLSSGRVNEQYF. Written as DNA, the CDR3 is TGTGCCAGCAGTTCCCCCCTATCGAGCGGGAGGGTCAACGAGCAGTACTTC.

The CDR3 region is CATGMGGPQGYGYTF. DNA for the CDR3: TGTGCCACCGGGATGGGGGGCCCCCAAGGATATGGCTACACCTTC. The chain carries TRBV10-3 and TRBJ1-2, with TRBD1 as a possible D gene (6 bases). Trimming removed 10 bases at V and 5 bases at J, with 23 bases between. The CDR3 runs 15 residues. Germline assignment: CDR1 ENHRY and CDR2 SYGVKD.

The CDR3 DNA is TGTGCCAGCAGCTCGGTGGGAACAGATCAGCCCCAGCATTTT. It codes for CASSSVGTDQPQHF. This chain uses TRBV5-6 with TRBJ1-5; no clear D gene. The V and J ends lost 3 bases and 5 bases respectively, with 12 bases between them. CDR1 SGHDT and CDR2 YYEEEE come from the germline V gene. The CDR3 is 14 residues long. Using reference TRBV5-6 and TRBJ1-5 for the parts outside the CDR3, the full variable domain is DAGVTQSPTHLIKTRGQQVTLRCSPKSGHDTVSWYQQALGQGPQFIFQYYEEEERQRGNFPDRFSGHQFPNYSSELNVNALLLGDSALYLCASSSVGTDQPQHFGDGTRLSIL.

The chain has TRBV19 and TRBJ2-2; D gene unclear. CDR3 size: 14 residues. CDR1 is LNHDA and CDR2 is SQIVND in the germline V gene (reference sequence). The V gene lost 2 bases and the J gene lost 3 bases, with 7 bases spanning the gap. The CDR3 sequence is CASSINWDTGELFF. CDR3 in DNA: TGTGCCAGTAGTATAAACTGGGACACCGGGGAGCTGTTTTTT.